This entry lists 5 T cell receptor beta chains sequenced from one sample in a study of a mutant IDH1 vaccine in newly diagnosed glioma (dated by TCRdb to the early 2020s). Explained via the paper, the time point label denotes: week 35, safety follow-up. Every vaccine dose consisted of 300 ug of a 20-mer mutant IDH1 peptide in Montanide, administered subcutaneously together with topical imiquimod. Library method: the immunoSEQ multiplex PCR assay. TCRdb took this table from immuneACCESS and kept in-frame rearrangements with V and J called. Such tables lack part of the clones; where checked against another copy, unresolved V genes explain under half of the gap, and the rest is unexplained. This sample holds about 50,000 clones; 85% to 95% were observed only once. The ten top clones hold roughly 2.4% of the sample. These receptors' targets are unknown. The material sequenced was PBMCs, taken from a glioma patient whose treatment included an IDH1 peptide vaccine. The source of these receptors is a man aged 50-60 years with glioma.

The V call is TRBV6-4, the J call TRBJ2-3; 9 bases are a match to TRBD1. Germline V gives CDR1 MRHNA, CDR2 SNTAGT. The CDR3 totals 14 residues. Unmatched junction bases numbered 2, after V lost 2 bases and J lost 5 bases. CDR3 sequence (DNA): TGTGCCAGCAGTGACGGGACAGGGAAAGATACGCAGTATTTT. It specifies CASSDGTGKDTQYF.

V usage is TRBV9 and J usage is TRBJ1-3, with D unclear. Germline CDR1 reads SGDLS; CDR2 reads YYNGEE. Trimming shortened V by 0 bases and J by 0 bases, and 4 bases separated the two germline ends. The CDR3 sequence is 14 residues long. The CDR3 nucleotides are TGTGCCAGCAGCGTAGGGAGCTCTGGAAACACCATATATTTT. It specifies CASSVGSSGNTIYF.

This clone was recorded once. This chain joins TRBV18 and TRBJ1-2; D is unresolved. The length of the CDR3 is 16 residues. V lost 1 base and J lost 0, with 12 bases in between. CDR1 and CDR2 from the germline V gene are KGHSH and LQKENI. CDR3 bases: TGTGCCAGCTCACCACAGGGCGCCAGTTCTAACTATGGCTACACCTTC. It encodes CASSPQGASSNYGYTF.

The J gene is TRBJ1-5, the V gene TRBV4-1; 8 nucleotides agree with TRBD1. The CDR3 sequence is 15 residues long. Germline-derived CDR1 and CDR2 are MGHRA and YSYEKL. V was pared by 3 bases and J by 7 bases, with 8 bases of the junction left unmatched. The chain's CDR3 is CASSHRRTGSQPQHF. Here the CDR3 DNA reads TGCGCCAGCAGCCATCGGCGGACAGGGTCACAGCCCCAGCATTTT.

The genes are TRBV10-1 and TRBJ2-1, with TRBD2 matching over 8 bases. The CDR3 has 16 residues. Germline V gene lookup returns CDR1 WNHNN and CDR2 SYGVQD (reference sequence). J was trimmed by 10 bases and V by 4 bases; bases with no gene match: 15. The CDR3 bases are TGCGCCAGCAGTGGGGTAGCGGGAAGCAGGTGGGGAGAGCAGTTCTTC. Its translation is CASSGVAGSRWGEQFF.